The TCR beta chain under discussion was sequenced for a study of vaccination and CD4 T cells after COVID-19 (dated by TCRdb to the early 2020s). General notes on the study: Convalescent patients had a positive SARS-CoV-2 result on nasal swab PCR, and of these patients, fewer than ten had mild disease and one had severe disease. The convalescent cohort included six males and four females, with two Hispanic individuals, seven Caucasians, two Asians and one multiracial person. Two doses of either the Pfizer-BioNTech BNT162b2 vaccine (n=8) or the Moderna mRNA-1273 vaccine (n=2) were administered to participants. Post-COVID blood samples were collected from convalescent patients a median of approximately 93 days after diagnosis, with a range of about 30 to 161 days. Post-vaccine blood samples were collected a median of about 69 days after the second vaccine dose, ranging from roughly 13 to 250 days. Culture stimuli were overlapping spike peptide pools from SARS-CoV-2 and from the common cold coronaviruses HCoV-NL63, HCoV-OC43 and HCoV-229E. Control cultures used a CEFX viral epitope pool as positive control, an HIV-1 Nef peptide pool as negative control, or no peptide. In around nine COVID-19 convalescent patients and a few infection-naive healthy vaccine recipients, the spike-specific CD4+ TCR repertoire before mRNA vaccination was compared with the repertoire after mRNA vaccination.

Libraries were constructed by PCR. DNA from cultured CD4+ T cells was subjected to TCR sequencing with the Oncomine TCR Beta short-read assay at the Johns Hopkins FTIC core. The QIAamp micro DNA kit was used to extract genomic DNA from the cultured CD4+ T cells. The Oncomine TCR Beta libraries from cultured CD4+ T cells were pooled using unique dual indexes and then sequenced on an Illumina iSeq 100. The source study handled its data this way. Non-productive sequences were filtered out, and CDR3s that did not start with C, did not end with F or W, or were shorter than 7 amino acids were discarded. Antigen-specific clonotypes were identified using the MANAFEST web application through comparison of peptide-stimulated wells with reference and other culture wells. Positive clones required FDR below 0.05, an odds ratio above 5, and productive frequency above 0.1% in at least two of three replicate wells. Cross-reactive clonotypes were defined as significantly expanded in both SARS-CoV-2 spike wells and at least one common cold coronavirus spike condition. Similarity between CDR3 sequences was evaluated in R version 3.6.1 using Levenshtein distances (stringdist) and unrooted phylogenetic trees (ape). TCRdb passed the public sequencing reads through fastp at Q25 and MiXCR, retaining productive beta sequences. Each CDR3 protein appears once, grouped with its most common genes and DNA. The V and J calls, along with clone size, are taken from TCRdb and not from the paper's own processing. Across this sample there are over 10,000 distinct CDR3 sequences, with 60% seen only once. The ten most abundant clones make up approximately 22% of the sample.

As regards this clonotype: Its recognized antigen is unknown. Per-nucleotide qualities are absent, and no much larger clonotype sits a single base away.

The treatment or condition label corresponds to: approximately 10-day PBMC culture with coronavirus spike peptide pools or control peptides (ViraFEST assay). The study used the ViraFEST assay, which expanded antigen-specific T cells with peptide pools and then identified expanded clonotypes by TCR sequencing. The convalescent patients' positive SARS-CoV-2 PCR tests were from March to December 2020, which was before the Alpha, Beta and Delta variants emerged in the United States. Each well held approximately 2 million PBMCs cultured in IMDM containing around 5% human AB serum and roughly 10 IU/ml IL-2, with 8.5 to 10 ug/ml peptide pools added. On days 3 and 7, half of the culture medium was replaced with fresh IL-2-containing medium. CD4+ T cells were isolated after around 11 days of culture through negative selection using the EasySep CD4+ T cell isolation kit. PBMCs were separated from whole blood using Ficoll-Paque Plus gradient centrifugation and then either used fresh or cryopreserved at -140C. Triplicate wells were generally used for each culture condition.

The CDR3 starts with the cysteine, ends with the phenylalanine, and has 15 residues. Only the CDR3 DNA stays, 45 bases, in frame from base 1. V lost 1 base and J lost 0 bases; the stretch between them is 9 bases long. According to the germline V gene, CDR1 reads SGHTA and CDR2 reads FQGNSA. The study at large found these results: Among convalescent patients, a median roughly 90% of the SARS-CoV-2-reactive clones seen after vaccination appeared only after vaccination, which suggests priming specific to the vaccine. Of the vaccine-specific clones in convalescent patients, 304 of 307, or nearly all, reacted only to SARS-CoV-2 spike and did not cross-react with common cold coronaviruses. Only a relatively small number of convalescent patients were included in the study, and early timepoints following natural infection were not analyzed. The median count of SARS-CoV-2-reactive clonotypes went up from 20 to 25 after infection to 38 after vaccination, although the change was not significant.

The rearrangement combines TRBV7-2 with TRBJ1-2, with no D gene named confidently. The sequenced material came from CD4+ T cells from blood, cultured in vitro. This receptor was identified in a human donor who had recovered from COVID-19. The CDR3 sequence is CASSLGASANYGYTF. The nucleotides read TGTGCCAGCAGCTTAGGGGCCAGCGCTAACTATGGCTACACCTTC.